Reported below is one T cell receptor beta chain. Original methodology: Reference gene primers were amplified, and this amplification served to estimate nucleated cell counts. Clones were read by immunoSEQ multiplex PCR, and TCRdb kept only the in-frame ones, dropping some. For V, J and clone size, that table is used; D and trimming come from the DNA. The sample records 81,000 or so clones, over 75% being singletons. The data are from a study of blood T cell repertoires in COVID-19. The overall study: Both acute and convalescent COVID-19 samples were obtained from the United States, Italy and Spain. PBMCs, B-cell-depleted T cells, or T cells were the source of the cDNA or gDNA that made up the material.

This CDR3 comprises 14 residues. The V segment lost 6 bases and the J segment 4 bases; nucleotides outside the gene matches: 5. Germline values: CDR1 MNHEY, CDR2 SVGAGI. The sequenced material came from peripheral blood. The clonotype originates from a human donor in a cohort sampled during active COVID-19. The V gene is TRBV6-5, the J gene TRBJ2-2, with 7 bases matching TRBD1. CDR3 DNA sequence: TGTGCCAGCAGAAAAGACAGGGTCACCGGGGAGCTGTTTTTT. This codes for CASRKDRVTGELFF.